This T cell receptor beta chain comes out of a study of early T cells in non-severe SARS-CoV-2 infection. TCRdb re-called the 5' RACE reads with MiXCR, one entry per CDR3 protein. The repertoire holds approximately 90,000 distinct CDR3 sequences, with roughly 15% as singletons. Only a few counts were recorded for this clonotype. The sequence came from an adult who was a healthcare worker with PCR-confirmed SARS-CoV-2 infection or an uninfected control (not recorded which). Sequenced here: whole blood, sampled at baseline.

CDR3 DNA: TGTGCCAGCTCACCACCCTCTAGCAGTCGCACAGATACGCAGTATTTT. Its protein product is CASSPPSSSRTDTQYF. The J gene is TRBJ2-3, the V gene TRBV18; D is perhaps TRBD2 (5 bases). Trimming took off 0 bases at V and 1 base at J, with 11 bases between the two ends. The CDR3 contains 16 residues. Germline CDR1 and CDR2: KGHSH and LQKENI. Looking up the rest from reference TRBV18 and TRBJ2-3 gives the full variable domain: NAGVMQNPRHLVRRRGQEARLRCSPMKGHSHVYWYRQLPEEGLKFMVYLQKENIIDESGMPKERFSAEFPKEGPSILRIQQVVRGDSAAYFCASSPPSSSRTDTQYFGPGTRLTVL.